Listed below are T cell receptor beta chains from one sample, sequenced in a study of somatic mutations in cytotoxic T cells in rheumatoid arthritis. Clones were sequenced by immunoSEQ multiplex PCR, and TCRdb holds only the in-frame ones, with some missing. Of about 10,000 clones in the sample, about nine tenths were seen once. Sample: CD4+ T cells sorted from blood. Receptors originate from a woman between 18 and 30 years old with rheumatoid arthritis. The CDR3 runs from the conserved cysteine through the conserved F or W. Each record gives: V gene, D gene, clone size, J gene, CDR3 protein, CDR3 DNA. A D gene is named only where the DNA matches it firmly. Clone size is given for some rows only: seen once, a few or many times, or a class if the clone is expanded.

v_call: TRBV7-6; d_call: TRBD1; clone_size: -; j_call: TRBJ1-4; cdr3_aa: CASSRTGPYATNEKLFF; cdr3_nt: TGTGCCAGCAGCCGGACAGGGCCTTATGCAACTAATGAAAAACTGTTTTTT
v_call: TRBV7-2; d_call: -; clone_size: -; j_call: TRBJ1-2; cdr3_aa: CASSFWQSYGYTF; cdr3_nt: TGTGCCAGCAGCTTCTGGCAATCGTATGGCTACACCTTC
v_call: TRBV11-3; d_call: TRBD2; clone_size: once; j_call: TRBJ2-7; cdr3_aa: CASSFHGAGGMNEQYF; cdr3_nt: TGTGCCAGCAGCTTCCACGGGGCGGGGGGAATGAACGAGCAGTACTTC
v_call: TRBV6-5; d_call: -; clone_size: -; j_call: TRBJ2-1; cdr3_aa: CASSYRTAGVNEQFF; cdr3_nt: TGTGCCAGCAGTTACAGGACCGCGGGTGTAAATGAGCAGTTCTTC
v_call: TRBV7-8; d_call: TRBD1; clone_size: -; j_call: TRBJ2-5; cdr3_aa: CASSFTRDRRQETQYF; cdr3_nt: TGTGCCAGCAGTTTTACTCGGGACAGGCGACAAGAGACCCAGTACTTC
v_call: TRBV6-5; d_call: -; clone_size: -; j_call: TRBJ1-2; cdr3_aa: CASSYPSYGYTF; cdr3_nt: TGTGCCAGCAGTTACCCCTCTTATGGCTACACCTTC
v_call: TRBV5-4; d_call: -; clone_size: -; j_call: TRBJ2-2; cdr3_aa: CASSPGRDTGELFF; cdr3_nt: TGTGCCAGCAGCCCAGGAAGAGACACCGGGGAGCTGTTTTTT
v_call: TRBV6-4; d_call: TRBD2; clone_size: once; j_call: TRBJ2-3; cdr3_aa: CASSPSGVDTQYF; cdr3_nt: TGTGCCAGCAGTCCCAGCGGGGTAGATACGCAGTATTTT
v_call: TRBV29-1; d_call: TRBD2; clone_size: -; j_call: TRBJ2-3; cdr3_aa: CSVTPLRGDRTDTQYF; cdr3_nt: TGCAGCGTTACTCCCCTGCGGGGGGACCGCACAGATACGCAGTATTTT
v_call: TRBV11-2; d_call: -; clone_size: -; j_call: TRBJ1-2; cdr3_aa: CASSLQVNYGYTF; cdr3_nt: TGTGCCAGCAGCTTACAGGTTAACTATGGCTACACCTTC
v_call: TRBV7-2; d_call: -; clone_size: -; j_call: TRBJ2-7; cdr3_aa: CASSLALGLPTYEQYF; cdr3_nt: TGTGCCAGCAGCTTAGCGCTAGGACTTCCCACCTACGAGCAGTACTTC
v_call: TRBV10-3; d_call: TRBD1; clone_size: -; j_call: TRBJ2-5; cdr3_aa: CATAGDRDQTQYF; cdr3_nt: TGTGCCACAGCTGGGGACAGGGACCAGACCCAGTACTTC
v_call: TRBV27; d_call: -; clone_size: once; j_call: TRBJ2-1; cdr3_aa: CASSRAGEQFF; cdr3_nt: TGTGCCAGCAGCAGGGCGGGAGAGCAGTTCTTC